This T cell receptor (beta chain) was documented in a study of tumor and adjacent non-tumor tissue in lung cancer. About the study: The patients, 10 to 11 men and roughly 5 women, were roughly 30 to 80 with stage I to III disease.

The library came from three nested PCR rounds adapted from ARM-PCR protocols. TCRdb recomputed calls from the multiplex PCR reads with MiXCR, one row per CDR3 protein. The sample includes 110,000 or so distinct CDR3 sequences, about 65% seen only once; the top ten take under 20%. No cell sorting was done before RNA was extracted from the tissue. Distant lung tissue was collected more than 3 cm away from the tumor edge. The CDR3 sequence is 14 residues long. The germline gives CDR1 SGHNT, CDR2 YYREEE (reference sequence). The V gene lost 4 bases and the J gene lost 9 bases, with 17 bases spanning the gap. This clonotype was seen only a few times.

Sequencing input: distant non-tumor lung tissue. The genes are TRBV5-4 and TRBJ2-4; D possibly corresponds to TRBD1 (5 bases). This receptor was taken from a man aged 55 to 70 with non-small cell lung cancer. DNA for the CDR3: TGTGCCAGCAGCGACAGAGAGATCTCAAGCATTCAGTACTTC. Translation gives CASSDREISSIQYF.